This TCR beta chain derives from a study of blood T cell repertoires in COVID-19. A few counts support this clone. Sequenced by immunoSEQ multiplex PCR; TCRdb stores in-frame clones only, minus some. The table records 250,000 to 300,000 clones, 88% of them present only once. Input material: peripheral blood. This receptor was obtained from a woman in her 70s with COVID-19, enrolled during active disease.

The CDR3 is CATSRTSGPYEQYF. The CDR3 DNA sequence: TGTGCCACCAGCAGAACTAGCGGCCCCTACGAGCAGTACTTC. The chain has TRBV15 and TRBJ2-7; TRBD2 aligns across 8 bases. This CDR3 region has 14 residues. Trimming at V came to 2 bases and at J to 2 bases, leaving 2 bases not matched to a gene. CDR1 is LNHNV, CDR2 YYDKDF, per germline (reference sequence).